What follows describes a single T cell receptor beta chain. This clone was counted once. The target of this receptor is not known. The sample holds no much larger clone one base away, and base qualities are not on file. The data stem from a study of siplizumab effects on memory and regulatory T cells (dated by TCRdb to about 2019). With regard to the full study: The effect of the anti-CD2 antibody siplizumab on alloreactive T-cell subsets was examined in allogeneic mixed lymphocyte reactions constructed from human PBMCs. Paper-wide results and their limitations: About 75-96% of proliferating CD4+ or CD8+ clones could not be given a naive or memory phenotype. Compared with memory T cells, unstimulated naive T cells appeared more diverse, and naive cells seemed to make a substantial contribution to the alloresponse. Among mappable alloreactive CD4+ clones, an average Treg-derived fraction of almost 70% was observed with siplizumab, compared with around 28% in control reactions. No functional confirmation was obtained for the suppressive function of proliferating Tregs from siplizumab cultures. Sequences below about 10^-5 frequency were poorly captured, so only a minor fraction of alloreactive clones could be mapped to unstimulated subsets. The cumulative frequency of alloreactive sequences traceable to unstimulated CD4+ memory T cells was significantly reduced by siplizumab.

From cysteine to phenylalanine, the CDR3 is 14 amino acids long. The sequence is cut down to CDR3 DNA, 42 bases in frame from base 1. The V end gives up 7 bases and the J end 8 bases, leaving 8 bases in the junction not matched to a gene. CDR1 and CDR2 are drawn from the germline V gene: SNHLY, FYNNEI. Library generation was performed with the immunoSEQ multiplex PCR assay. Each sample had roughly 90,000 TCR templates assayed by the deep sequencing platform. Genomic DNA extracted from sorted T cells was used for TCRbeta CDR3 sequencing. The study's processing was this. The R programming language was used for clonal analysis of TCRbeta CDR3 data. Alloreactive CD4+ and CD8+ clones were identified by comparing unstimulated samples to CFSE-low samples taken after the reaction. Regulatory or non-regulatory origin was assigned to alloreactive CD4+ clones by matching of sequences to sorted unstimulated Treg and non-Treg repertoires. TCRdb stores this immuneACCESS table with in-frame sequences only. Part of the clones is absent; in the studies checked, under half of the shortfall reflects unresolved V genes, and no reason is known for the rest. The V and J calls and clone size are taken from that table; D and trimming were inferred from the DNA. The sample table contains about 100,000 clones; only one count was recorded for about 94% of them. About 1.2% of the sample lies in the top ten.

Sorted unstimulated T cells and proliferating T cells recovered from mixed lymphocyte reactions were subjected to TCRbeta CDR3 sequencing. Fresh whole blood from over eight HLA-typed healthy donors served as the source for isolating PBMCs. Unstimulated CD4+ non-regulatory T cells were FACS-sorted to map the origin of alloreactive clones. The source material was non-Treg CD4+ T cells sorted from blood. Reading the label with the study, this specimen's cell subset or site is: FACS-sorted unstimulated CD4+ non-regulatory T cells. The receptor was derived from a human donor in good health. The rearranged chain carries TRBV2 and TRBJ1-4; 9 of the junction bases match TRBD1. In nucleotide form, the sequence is TGTGCCAGCACGGGACAGGGAGGGAAGGAAAAACTGTTTTTT. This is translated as CASTGQGGKEKLFF.